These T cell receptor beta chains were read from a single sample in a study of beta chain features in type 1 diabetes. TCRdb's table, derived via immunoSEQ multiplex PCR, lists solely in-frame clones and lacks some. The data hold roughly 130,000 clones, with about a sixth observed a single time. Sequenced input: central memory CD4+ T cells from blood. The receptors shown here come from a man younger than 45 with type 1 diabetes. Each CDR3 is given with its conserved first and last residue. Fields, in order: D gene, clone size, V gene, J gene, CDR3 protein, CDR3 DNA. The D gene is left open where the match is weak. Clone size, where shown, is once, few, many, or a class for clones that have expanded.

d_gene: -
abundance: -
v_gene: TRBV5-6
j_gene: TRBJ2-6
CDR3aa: CASSLSHGANVLTF
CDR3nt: TGTGCCAGCAGCTTGTCGCACGGGGCCAACGTCCTGACTTTC

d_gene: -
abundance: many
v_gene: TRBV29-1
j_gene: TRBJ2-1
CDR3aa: CSVESSSYNEQFF
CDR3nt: TGCAGCGTTGAGAGCAGCTCCTACAATGAGCAGTTCTTC

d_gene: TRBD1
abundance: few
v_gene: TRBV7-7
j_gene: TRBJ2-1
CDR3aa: CASSIGQGEYNEQFF
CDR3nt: TGTGCTAGCAGCATCGGACAGGGTGAATACAATGAGCAGTTCTTC

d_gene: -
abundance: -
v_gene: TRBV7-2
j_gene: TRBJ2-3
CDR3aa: CASRSLGDTQYF
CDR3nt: TGTGCCAGCAGGTCCCTGGGAGATACGCAGTATTTT

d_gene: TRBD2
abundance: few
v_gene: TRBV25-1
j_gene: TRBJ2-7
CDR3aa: CASRAGGTSYEQYF
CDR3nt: TGTGCCAGCAGAGCGGGGGGGACCTCCTACGAGCAGTACTTC

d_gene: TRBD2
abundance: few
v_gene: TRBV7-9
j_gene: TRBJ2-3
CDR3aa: CASSYIAAGGTDTQYF
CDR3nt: TGTGCCAGCAGCTATATAGCGGCGGGGGGCACAGATACGCAGTATTTT

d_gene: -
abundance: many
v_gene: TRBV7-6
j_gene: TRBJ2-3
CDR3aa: CASSLGGRGSLTDTQYF
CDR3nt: TGTGCCAGCAGCTTAGGGGGACGAGGATCACTGACAGATACGCAGTATTTT

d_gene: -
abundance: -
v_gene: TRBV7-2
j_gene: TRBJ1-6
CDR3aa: CASSSPSGRGNSPLHF
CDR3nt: TGTGCCAGCAGCTCACCTTCGGGCCGAGGGAATTCACCCCTCCACTTT

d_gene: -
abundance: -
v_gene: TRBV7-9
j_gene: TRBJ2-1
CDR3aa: CASSLVLENEQFF
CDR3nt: TGTGCCAGCAGCTTGGTTTTAGAGAATGAGCAGTTCTTC

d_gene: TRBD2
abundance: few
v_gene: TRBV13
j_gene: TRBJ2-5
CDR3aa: CASSLRGGGTQETQYF
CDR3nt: TGTGCCAGCAGCTTAAGAGGCGGGGGGACTCAAGAGACCCAGTACTTC

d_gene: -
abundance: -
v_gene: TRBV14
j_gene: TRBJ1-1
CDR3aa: CASRGQGYTEAFF
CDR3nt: TGTGCCAGCCGTGGGCAGGGATACACTGAAGCTTTCTTT

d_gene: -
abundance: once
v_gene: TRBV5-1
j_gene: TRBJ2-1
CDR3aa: CASEYGGSYNEQFF
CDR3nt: TGCGCCAGCGAATATGGGGGGTCCTACAATGAGCAGTTCTTC

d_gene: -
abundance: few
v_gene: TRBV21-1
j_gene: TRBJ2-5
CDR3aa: CASRPVETQYF
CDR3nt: TGTGCCAGCAGACCCGTGGAGACCCAGTACTTC

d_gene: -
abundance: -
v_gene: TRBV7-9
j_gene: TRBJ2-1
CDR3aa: CASKKEGEQFF
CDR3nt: TGTGCCAGCAAGAAGGAGGGTGAGCAGTTCTTC

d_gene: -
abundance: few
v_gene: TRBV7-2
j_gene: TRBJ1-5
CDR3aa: CASSLVGDQPQHF
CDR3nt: TGTGCCAGCAGCTTGGTGGGGGATCAGCCCCAGCATTTT

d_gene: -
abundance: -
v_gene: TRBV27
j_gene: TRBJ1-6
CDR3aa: CASSLDSYNSPLHF
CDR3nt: TGTGCCAGCAGTTTGGACTCATATAATTCACCCCTCCACTTT

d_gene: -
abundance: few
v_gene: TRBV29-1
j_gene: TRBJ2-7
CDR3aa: CSAEGGSYEQYF
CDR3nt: TGCAGCGCCGAGGGGGGATCCTACGAGCAGTACTTC